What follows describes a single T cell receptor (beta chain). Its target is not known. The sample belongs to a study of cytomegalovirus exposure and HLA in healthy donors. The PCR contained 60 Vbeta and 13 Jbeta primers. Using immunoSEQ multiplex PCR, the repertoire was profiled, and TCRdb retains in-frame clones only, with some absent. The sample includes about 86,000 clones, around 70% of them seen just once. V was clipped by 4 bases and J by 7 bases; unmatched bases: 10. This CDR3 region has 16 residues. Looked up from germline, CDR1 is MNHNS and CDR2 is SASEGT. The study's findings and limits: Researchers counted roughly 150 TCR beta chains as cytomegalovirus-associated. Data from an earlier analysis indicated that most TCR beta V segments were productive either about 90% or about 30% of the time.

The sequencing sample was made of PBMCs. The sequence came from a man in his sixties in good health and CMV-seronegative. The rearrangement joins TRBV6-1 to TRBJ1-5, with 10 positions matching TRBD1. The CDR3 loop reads CASSAQDRGREQPQHF. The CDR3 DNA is TGTGCCAGCAGTGCACAGGACAGGGGGAGAGAACAGCCCCAGCATTTT.